Each of the 7 T cell receptor beta chains below was sequenced from the same sample in a study of shared clonotypes between healthy human individuals. The method was immunoSEQ multiplex PCR; TCRdb's version includes in-frame clones alone and lacks a portion of them. The sample lists roughly 2 million clones; 95% were seen once. Sample: naive CD4+ T cells sorted from blood. Subset specified: CD45RA+ positively selected. The receptors were sampled from a young man in good health.

The chain uses TRBV7-9 and TRBJ1-1, with D unresolved. Trimming removed 2 bases from V and 3 bases from J, with 7 bases in between. Germline V CDR1 and CDR2: SEHNR, FQNEAQ (reference sequence). The CDR3 has 13 amino acids. The CDR3 region has the DNA TGTGCCAGCAGCTTAAACACGGACACTGAAGCTTTCTTT. Translation: CASSLNTDTEAFF.

Remarks on this clone: At the DNA level, this CDR3 is encoded by other sequences in the same sample as well. The chain employs TRBV7-9 and TRBJ1-1; D uncertain. Germline V gene lookup returns CDR1 SEHNR and CDR2 FQNEAQ (reference sequence). V was clipped by 1 base and J by 5 bases, with 8 bases between them. The CDR3 runs to 13 residues. The CDR3 reads CASSLVSGTEAFF. In DNA form, the CDR3 reads TGTGCCAGCAGCTTAGTCTCGGGGACTGAAGCTTTCTTT. The full variable domain, completed using reference TRBV7-9 and TRBJ1-1, is DTGVSQNPRHKITKRGQNVTFRCDPISEHNRLYWYRQTLGQGPEFLTYFQNEAQLEKSRLLSDRFSAERPKGSFSTLEIQRTEQGDSAMYLCASSLVSGTEAFFGQGTRLTVV.

In its sample, this clone was seen once. Distinct nucleotide sequences in the sample also encode this CDR3. The chain carries TRBV6-5 and TRBJ2-2, with D maybe TRBD2 (6 bases). The germline gives CDR1 MNHEY, CDR2 SVGAGI. Trimming removed 5 bases from V and 5 bases from J, with 6 bases in between. This CDR3 contains 12 residues. The CDR3 DNA sequence: TGTGCCAGCAGTCGGGGGACCGGGGAGCTGTTTTTT. Protein: CASSRGTGELFF.

The V and J genes are TRBV18 and TRBJ1-2, with TRBD1 as a possible D gene (5 bases). CDR1 is KGHSH and CDR2 is LQKENI in the germline V gene. The CDR3 is 13 residues long. V lost 3 bases to trimming and J lost 10 bases, with 15 bases between them. The CDR3 DNA sequence: TGTGCCAGCTCACCGATAAAGGACAAGATCTACACCTTC. Protein sequence: CASSPIKDKIYTF.

V and J are TRBV5-5 and TRBJ1-2; tentative D call: TRBD1 (6 bases). The CDR3 contains 14 residues. The ends were cut back, 3 bases at V and 6 bases at J, with 15 bases in the middle. Germline CDR1 SGHKS, CDR2 YYEKEE (reference sequence). The CDR3 here is CASSWRGSDDGYTF. The CDR3 nucleotides are TGTGCCAGCAGCTGGAGGGGGAGCGACGATGGCTACACCTTC.

V gene TRBV7-9 combines with J gene TRBJ2-3, with 7 bases identical to TRBD2. This CDR3 is 16 amino acids long. Per germline, CDR1 SEHNR and CDR2 FQNEAQ (reference sequence). V gave up 8 bases and J gave up 0 bases; unmatched junction bases: 11. DNA for the CDR3: TGTGCCAGCCAAGCGGGCGGGACTACTAGCACAGATACGCAGTATTTT. Protein: CASQAGGTTSTDTQYF.

V gene TRBV6-1 combines with J gene TRBJ1-6; no definite D call. Germline V CDR1 and CDR2: MNHNS, SASEGT. The length of the CDR3 is 15 residues. V lost 6 bases to trimming and J lost 7 bases, with 16 bases between them. The CDR3 DNA reads as TGTGCCAGCAGGGGAGACCCAATAGCGAATTCACCCCTCCACTTT. It translates to CASRGDPIANSPLHF.